The sample holds one count of the clone carrying this T cell receptor beta chain. CDR3 length: 14 residues. The V gene's germline CDR1 is LNHDA and CDR2 SQIVND (reference sequence). V dropped 5 bases and J dropped 1; count of bases not matched to a gene: 4. In the study's own analysis: How many nucleated cells were present was estimated from reference gene primer amplification. Clones were read by immunoSEQ multiplex PCR, and TCRdb kept only the in-frame ones, dropping some. The DNA was the basis for D and trimming; V, J and clone size are from that table. Here the sample spans a few hundred thousand clones, approximately 80% being singletons. This entry belongs to a study of blood T cell repertoires in COVID-19. For the study at large: The United States, Italy and Spain were the sources of the acute and convalescent COVID-19 samples. The cDNA or gDNA used as material had been derived from T cells, B-cell-depleted T cells, or PBMCs.

The sequence was obtained from a woman of 80 years or more with active or convalescent COVID-19. The sequencing input was peripheral blood. The chain is built from TRBV19 and TRBJ1-1; 7 bases fit TRBD1. CDR3 in amino acids: CASSRTGTNTEAFF. The CDR3 region has the DNA TGTGCCAGTAGTCGGACAGGCACGAACACTGAAGCTTTCTTT.